The next 7 T cell receptor beta chains were all read from a single sample in a study of cytomegalovirus exposure and HLA in healthy donors. Use of 60 Vbeta and 13 Jbeta primers characterized the PCR. The data were produced by immunoSEQ multiplex PCR, yet TCRdb's version contains in-frame clones alone and is incomplete. The sample has around 150,000 clones, 82% seen once. Sequencing was carried out using PBMCs. The receptors were sampled from a woman between 50 and 59 years old in good health and CMV-seropositive.

About this clone itself: Other nucleotide sequences in the sample specify the same CDR3. The genes are TRBV15 and TRBJ1-1; D unclear. The germline gives CDR1 LNHNV, CDR2 YYDKDF (reference sequence). The germline V and J ends were trimmed by 0 bases and 0 bases, with 2 bases remaining between them. The CDR3 extends over 13 amino acids. The CDR3 loop reads CATSRDMNTEAFF. As DNA, the CDR3 is TGTGCCACCAGCAGAGATATGAACACTGAAGCTTTCTTT.

The chain couples TRBV7-3 to TRBJ2-5, with D maybe TRBD2 (6 bases). V lost 5 bases, J lost 5 bases, and 21 bases lay in between. The germline gives CDR1 SGHTA, CDR2 FQGTGA. The CDR3 spans 16 residues. The CDR3 loop reads CASSRFGGEGSETQYF. The CDR3 coding sequence is TGTGCCAGCAGCCGTTTCGGGGGAGAAGGCTCGGAGACCCAGTACTTC.

The table lists this clone with a few counts. The chain's CDR3 is CASSFYRGSYNEQFF. The CDR3 nucleotides are TGTGCCAGCAGCTTCTACAGGGGGTCCTACAATGAGCAGTTCTTC. The V call is TRBV13, the J call TRBJ2-1, with 8 nucleotides matching TRBD1. CDR1 and CDR2 from the germline V gene are PRHDT and FYEKMQ (reference sequence). The CDR3 is 15 residues long. The junction had 2 bases not matched to a gene; V was cut back by 3 bases and J by 1 base.

The count of this clone is one. The sample has other DNA sequences that encode this CDR3 too. The gene calls are TRBV4-1 and TRBJ1-2; D is ambiguous. The V and J ends lost 0 bases and 2 bases respectively, with 10 bases between them. The germline V gene encodes CDR1 MGHRA and CDR2 YSYEKL. This CDR3 is 15 amino acids long. The DNA for the CDR3 is TGCGCCAGCAGCCAAGATGGTTCGGGGAACTATGGCTACACCTTC. This translates into CASSQDGSGNYGYTF.

V is TRBV28 and J is TRBJ2-7, with 12 bases matching TRBD2. V trimming: 3 bases; J trimming: 5 bases; junction bases outside the gene matches: 5. The CDR3 runs to 15 residues. Germline assignment: CDR1 MDHEN and CDR2 SYDVKM. DNA of the CDR3: TGTGCCAGCAGTTTGCTAGCGGGAGGGCCCAACGAGCAGTACTTC. The encoded protein is CASSLLAGGPNEQYF.

The rearrangement links TRBV2 to TRBJ2-1; no reliable D call. Looked up from germline, CDR1 is SNHLY and CDR2 is FYNNEI. The CDR3 is made up of 11 amino acids. V was clipped by 8 bases and J by 4 bases, with 6 bases between them. The CDR3 DNA reads as TGTGCCAGCCGTCCTTACAATGAGCAGTTCTTC. Its protein is CASRPYNEQFF.

The genes are TRBV2 and TRBJ2-3, with 7 nucleotides matching TRBD2. Per germline, CDR1 SNHLY and CDR2 FYNNEI. V lost 6 bases and J lost 0; bases outside the gene matches: 15. This CDR3 has 18 amino acids. Here the CDR3 reads CASRAGLGTTASTDTQYF. As DNA, the CDR3 is TGTGCCAGCAGGGCAGGCCTCGGGACTACCGCTAGCACAGATACGCAGTATTTT.